The 26 T cell receptor beta chains given below trace back to one sample, sequenced in a study of spatial heterogeneity in lung cancer. Each CDR3 protein gets one entry after TCRdb re-called the 5' RACE reads with MiXCR. The repertoire holds 90,000 or so distinct CDR3 sequences, with around 9% as singletons. Regarding time point: sample taken at primary tumor resection. In each case, whole RNA from tumor, nontumor lung or frozen PBMC was sequenced unsorted. The sample consisted of PBMCs, taken at surgery. The origin of the receptors is a male donor with early-stage non-small cell lung cancer.

This clonotype was counted ten times or more. This chain connects TRBV29-1 to TRBJ1-1, with D maybe TRBD1 (6 bases). With 8 bases removed from V and 0 bases from J, the gap between germline ends came to 10 bases. The length of the CDR3 is 12 residues. The germline V gene has CDR1 SQVTM and CDR2 ANQGSEA. Written as DNA, the CDR3 is TGCAGCACCCAGGGGCTGAACACTGAAGCTTTCTTT. Amino acid sequence: CSTQGLNTEAFF.

This chain joins TRBV25-1 and TRBJ1-6, with D hard to call. Trimming cost V 2 bases and J 7 bases, with 6 bases left between them. Germline V gene lookup returns CDR1 MGHDK and CDR2 SYGVNS. This CDR3 is 13 amino acids long. The CDR3: CASSERTNSPLHF. CDR3 DNA: TGTGCCAGCAGTGAAAGAACGAATTCACCCCTCCACTTT.

In DNA form, the CDR3 reads TGTGCCAGCAGGGTAATTGCCGGAGGCGGGACCGGGGAGCTGTTTTTT. Its protein is CASRVIAGGGTGELFF. The V call is TRBV6-1, the J call TRBJ2-2; possible D gene TRBD2, 5 bases. V dropped 6 bases and J dropped 5 bases, with 19 bases sitting between them. The CDR3 has 16 residues. Germline V gene data show CDR1 as MNHNS and CDR2 as SASEGT.

The V call is TRBV4-3, the J call TRBJ2-2; D is unclear. The V gene's germline CDR1 is LGHNA and CDR2 YSLEER. This CDR3 is built from 16 residues. V was clipped by 0 bases and J by 3 bases, with 11 bases between them. CDR3 coding DNA: TGCGCCAGCAGCCAAGATCGTGTGGGTTACACCGGGGAGCTGTTTTTT. Translation gives CASSQDRVGYTGELFF.

This clonotype has only a few counts. V usage is TRBV18 and J usage is TRBJ2-1; a weak D match, TRBD2 (6 bases). Trimming removed 5 bases from V and 0 bases from J, with 14 bases in between. CDR3 length: 16 amino acids. The germline V gene has CDR1 KGHSH and CDR2 LQKENI. The CDR3 DNA follows: TGTGCCAGCTCAACCTCACTAGCCAACTCCTACAATGAGCAGTTCTTC. Translating it yields CASSTSLANSYNEQFF.

There are a few counts of this clonotype. V usage is TRBV29-1 and J usage is TRBJ1-1; unclear D gene. Germline V gives CDR1 SQVTM, CDR2 ANQGSEA. With 4 bases removed from V and 4 bases from J, the gap between germline ends came to 10 bases. The CDR3 loop spans 12 amino acids. CDR3 loop: CSVVGPSTEAFF. CDR3 nucleotides: TGCAGCGTTGTAGGTCCCTCCACTGAAGCTTTCTTT.

The chain links TRBV2 to TRBJ2-1, with 11 bases lining up with TRBD2. The CDR3 covers 15 residues. The germline CDR1 and CDR2 sequences are SNHLY and FYNNEI. Germline trimming cut 6 bases from V and 5 bases from J; bases unmatched to any gene: 6. The CDR3 loop reads CASRVLAGVHNEQFF. In nucleotides, the CDR3 is TGTGCCAGCAGAGTACTAGCGGGAGTTCACAATGAGCAGTTCTTC.

This clonotype was counted many times. The V gene is TRBV28, the J gene TRBJ2-7, with 8 nucleotides matching TRBD2. There are 15 residues in the CDR3. Germline trimming cut 5 bases from V and 4 bases from J; bases unmatched to any gene: 10. The germline gives CDR1 MDHEN, CDR2 SYDVKM. CDR3 DNA sequence: TGTGCCAGCAGTGCCCAGCGGGGGCGCCCTTACGAGCAGTACTTC. Its protein product is CASSAQRGRPYEQYF.

J is TRBJ2-2 and V is TRBV5-1; the D gene could be TRBD1 or TRBD2 (5 bases each). Looked up from germline, CDR1 is SGHRS and CDR2 is YFSETQ. This CDR3 has 17 residues. V lost 3 bases and J lost 4, with 19 bases in between. DNA of the CDR3: TGCGCCAGCAGCTGGAGAGGGTCCGGGACCACCACCGGGGAGCTGTTTTTT. It encodes CASSWRGSGTTTGELFF.

This clonotype showed up just a few times. V usage is TRBV4-3 and J usage is TRBJ2-1; D is unclear. V lost 2 bases, J lost 6 bases, and 8 bases lay in between. Germline V gene lookup returns CDR1 LGHNA and CDR2 YSLEER. This CDR3 has 13 residues. DNA of the CDR3: TGCGCCAGCAGCCAATTCCTCCCCAATGAGCAGTTCTTC. Residues: CASSQFLPNEQFF.

This clonotype has a handful of counts. This sequence joins TRBV7-2 and TRBJ2-5, with 10 bases identical to TRBD2. J lost 5 bases, V lost 0 bases, and 6 bases had no gene match. Looked up from germline, CDR1 is SGHTA and CDR2 is FQGNSA. The CDR3 consists of 16 residues. The CDR3 DNA reads as TGTGCCAGCAGCTTAGCCATACTAGCGGGGAAGGAGACCCAGTACTTC. Its protein product is CASSLAILAGKETQYF. The full variable domain, completed using reference TRBV7-2 and TRBJ2-5, is GAGVSQSPSNKVTEKGKDVELRCDPISGHTALYWYRQSLGQGLEFLIYFQGNSAPDKSGLPSDRFSAERTGGSVSTLTIQRTQQEDSAVYLCASSLAILAGKETQYFGPGTRLLVL.

This rearrangement joins TRBV19 to TRBJ2-2; D is perhaps TRBD1 (6 bases). Trimming took 2 bases from V and 6 from J, leaving 16 bases between them. CDR3 length: 16 residues. Germline V gene data show CDR1 as LNHDA and CDR2 as SQIVND (reference sequence). CDR3 DNA sequence: TGTGCCAGTAGTATACCACGAACAGGGTCTCCCGGGGAGCTGTTTTTT. As protein: CASSIPRTGSPGELFF.

There are a few counts of this clonotype. The chain employs TRBV5-1 and TRBJ2-1; D gene unclear. The V end lost 0 bases, the J end lost 0 bases, and 7 bases lay between the germline ends. This CDR3 region has 15 residues. Germline assignment: CDR1 SGHRS and CDR2 YFSETQ. The DNA of the CDR3 is TGCGCCAGCAGCTTGGAAGGGCTCTCCTACAATGAGCAGTTCTTC. Its protein product is CASSLEGLSYNEQFF.

This clonotype was observed a handful of times. The chain has TRBV2 and TRBJ2-3; 15 positions match TRBD2. J lost 2 bases, V lost 4 bases, and 7 bases had no gene match. Germline values: CDR1 SNHLY, CDR2 FYNNEI. This CDR3 has 18 residues. CDR3: CASSARTSGGAFTDTQYF. The CDR3 DNA reads TGTGCCAGCAGTGCGAGGACTAGCGGGGGGGCCTTCACAGATACGCAGTATTTT.

The genes are TRBV24-1 and TRBJ2-7; TRBD2 matches 11 bases. Germline CDR1 KGHDR, CDR2 SFDVKD. V gave up 4 bases and J gave up 4 bases; unmatched junction bases: 8. The CDR3 is 16 amino acids. This CDR3 is CATSDPTSGSIYEQYF. CDR3 sequence (DNA): TGTGCCACCAGTGACCCAACTAGCGGGAGTATTTACGAGCAGTACTTC.

The chain links TRBV27 to TRBJ2-7; D is uncertain. Trimming left V 0 bases short and J 2 bases short, with 11 bases between. Germline loops: CDR1 MNHEY, CDR2 SMNVEV (reference sequence). The CDR3 sequence is 15 residues long. CDR3 region: CASSLSRGSAYEQYF. The CDR3 bases are TGTGCCAGCAGTTTATCGAGAGGTTCCGCCTACGAGCAGTACTTC.

This rearrangement joins TRBV29-1 to TRBJ2-3; 12 nucleotides line up with TRBD2. Germline trimming cut 7 bases from V and 2 bases from J; bases unmatched to any gene: 7. The CDR3 covers 15 residues. CDR1 and CDR2 (germline): SQVTM, ANQGSEA. The CDR3 sequence: CSGEGLAGITDTQYF. The CDR3 DNA reads as TGCAGCGGCGAAGGACTAGCGGGGATCACAGATACGCAGTATTTT.

This clonotype was seen ten or more times. The chain is built from TRBV28 and TRBJ2-2; possible D gene TRBD1, 6 bases. Trimming left V 6 bases short and J 10 bases short, with 21 bases between. The germline gives CDR1 MDHEN, CDR2 SYDVKM. This CDR3 comprises 15 residues. In DNA, the CDR3 is TGTGCCAGCAGGAGGGCAGGGGCCGAACTAACGGAGCTGTTTTTT. The encoded protein is CASRRAGAELTELFF.

Turning to this clonotype: This may come from a read error, since a much larger clone is one base off. The chain recombines TRBV19 with TRBJ2-3; TRBD2 matches at 8 bases. The CDR3 has 15 amino acids. The germline V gene encodes CDR1 LNHDA and CDR2 SQIVND (reference sequence). The CDR3 nucleotides are TGTGCCAGTAGTACGACTAGCGTTAGCATAGATACGCAGTATTTT. Encoded protein: CASSTTSVSIDTQYF.

The chain uses TRBV29-1 and TRBJ2-5; unclear D gene. The V gene's germline CDR1 is SQVTM and CDR2 ANQGSEA. The CDR3 spans 16 residues. V was clipped by 2 bases and J by 0 bases, with 16 bases between them. The CDR3, as DNA: TGCAGCGTTGAAAATGGGAAACTCCCCCACCAAGAGACCCAGTACTTC. Translation: CSVENGKLPHQETQYF.

The sample holds many counts of this clonotype. The genes are TRBV7-9 and TRBJ2-5, with D uncertain. CDR1 is SEHNR, CDR2 FQNEAQ, per germline (reference sequence). CDR3 length: 12 amino acids. V dropped 4 bases and J dropped 3 bases, with 6 bases sitting between them. DNA for the CDR3: TGTGCCAGCAGCTGGGTAAAAGAGACCCAGTACTTC. Translating it yields CASSWVKETQYF.

This clonotype has ten or more counts. The chain carries TRBV7-2 and TRBJ2-1; D gene ambiguous. V lost 3 bases and J lost 0, with 6 bases in between. Germline V gives CDR1 SGHTA, CDR2 FQGNSA. CDR3 size: 14 residues. The CDR3 sequence: CASSFTRSYNEQFF. The CDR3 DNA sequence: TGTGCCAGCAGCTTCACCCGCTCCTACAATGAGCAGTTCTTC. The whole variable domain, remainder taken from reference TRBV7-2 and TRBJ2-1, is GAGVSQSPSNKVTEKGKDVELRCDPISGHTALYWYRQSLGQGLEFLIYFQGNSAPDKSGLPSDRFSAERTGGSVSTLTIQRTQQEDSAVYLCASSFTRSYNEQFFGPGTRLTVL.

The J gene is TRBJ2-2, the V gene TRBV5-4; D possibly uses TRBD1 or TRBD2 (5 bases each). CDR3 length: 15 residues. Deletions cut 6 bases from V and 4 bases from J, with 16 bases between. CDR1 is SGHNT, CDR2 YYREEE, per germline (reference sequence). The CDR3 loop is CASTQGTGLTGELFF. CDR3 DNA sequence: TGTGCCAGCACCCAAGGGACGGGTCTCACCGGGGAGCTGTTTTTT.

The chain carries TRBV29-1 and TRBJ1-1; 7 bases agree with TRBD1. The V gene's germline CDR1 is SQVTM and CDR2 ANQGSEA. V was pared by 6 bases and J by 4 bases, with 8 bases of the junction left unmatched. The CDR3 contains 13 residues. Here the CDR3 reads CSVLQGTSTEAFF. The DNA of the CDR3 is TGCAGCGTGTTACAGGGGACAAGCACTGAAGCTTTCTTT.

This clonotype was detected many times. The DNA for the CDR3 is TGCAGTGCTAGAGGGGGGGGCAGCACAGATACGCAGTATTTT. The encoded protein is CSARGGGSTDTQYF. This rearrangement joins TRBV20-1 to TRBJ2-3; a weak D match, TRBD2 (7 bases). CDR3 length: 14 amino acids. V was trimmed by 1 base and J by 0 bases, leaving 8 bases between them. Germline CDR1 DFQATT, CDR2 SNEGSKA (reference sequence).

The sample holds many counts of this clonotype. The chain recombines TRBV2 with TRBJ1-1; D remains unclear. This CDR3 spans 11 amino acids. CDR1 is SNHLY, CDR2 FYNNEI, per germline. V gave up 9 bases and J gave up 3 bases, with 8 bases separating them. The CDR3 DNA follows: TGTGCCAGTCACGGGGACACTGAAGCTTTCTTT. It encodes CASHGDTEAFF.